The 8 T cell receptor beta chains presented below share a single source sample, sequenced in a study of blood T cell repertoires in COVID-19 (dated by TCRdb to 2020 to 2021). The library was obtained by the immunoSEQ multiplex PCR assay. TCRdb mirrors the immuneACCESS table, restricted to in-frame sequences. Some clones are absent from its copies; in checked studies, under half trace to an unresolved V gene, and the reason for the others is unknown. The sample records around 200,000 clones, more than 75% of which are singletons. 4.5% to 7% of the sample goes to the ten largest clones. Sequencing was carried out using PBMCs or T cells enriched from blood (not recorded which). These receptors were taken from a man aged 40-55 years with acute COVID-19.

V usage is TRBV5-1 and J usage is TRBJ1-4, with 9 bases identical to TRBD1. V shed 4 bases, J shed 5 bases, and the junction held 6 bases outside the gene matches. The CDR3 totals 15 residues. Germline assignment: CDR1 SGHRS and CDR2 YFSETQ. The CDR3 coding sequence is TGCGCCAGCAGCGGATCAGGGACAGGGAATGAAAAACTGTTTTTT. Translation gives CASSGSGTGNEKLFF. The full variable domain, completed using reference TRBV5-1 and TRBJ1-4, is KAGVTQTPRYLIKTRGQQVTLSCSPISGHRSVSWYQQTPGQGLQFLFEYFSETQRNKGNFPGRFSGRQFSNSRSEMNVSTLELGDSALYLCASSGSGTGNEKLFFGSGTQLSVL.

V is TRBV19 and J is TRBJ2-5; 7 bases match TRBD1. CDR3 length: 15 residues. Trimming removed 3 bases from V and 2 bases from J; junction bases left unmatched: 6. Germline loops: CDR1 LNHDA, CDR2 SQIVND (reference sequence). The CDR3 region is CASSIGQVLQETQYF. DNA for the CDR3: TGTGCCAGTAGTATTGGACAGGTTCTTCAAGAGACCCAGTACTTC.

The chain recombines TRBV18 with TRBJ1-5; D ambiguous. The CDR3 has 14 amino acids. Germline CDR1 and CDR2: KGHSH and LQKENI. With 3 bases removed from V and 7 bases from J, the gap between germline ends came to 13 bases. CDR3 in DNA: TGTGCCAGCTCACCGGAGAGGAGAGGGCAGCCCCAGCATTTT. As protein: CASSPERRGQPQHF.

Comments on this clone: This same CDR3 is encoded by further DNA sequences in the sample. V and J are TRBV11-2 and TRBJ2-7; D gene uncertain. Per germline, CDR1 SGHAT and CDR2 FQNNGV. With 1 base removed from V and 5 bases from J, the gap between germline ends came to 6 bases. This CDR3 has 12 residues. DNA for the CDR3: TGTGCCAGCAGCTTAGTTTCTCACGAGCAGTACTTC. Its protein product is CASSLVSHEQYF.

V is TRBV4-1 and J is TRBJ2-7; 8 nucleotides agree with TRBD2. In germline, CDR1 is MGHRA, CDR2 YSYEKL. J gave up 2 bases and V 7 bases, and 13 bases lay outside the gene matches. The CDR3 is 16 residues long. The CDR3 protein is CASTETGGRTAYEQYF. The CDR3 nucleotides are TGCGCCAGCACCGAAACCGGCGGGAGGACCGCCTACGAGCAGTACTTC.

V gene TRBV28 combines with J gene TRBJ2-7; the D gene is possibly TRBD2 (6 bases). Germline assignment: CDR1 MDHEN and CDR2 SYDVKM. The CDR3 totals 13 residues. The V gene lost 10 bases and the J gene lost 1 base, with 14 bases spanning the gap. CDR3 DNA sequence: TGTGCCACCCTCGGGACTCGGTCCTACGAGCAGTACTTC. Protein sequence: CATLGTRSYEQYF. Looking up the rest from reference TRBV28 and TRBJ2-7 gives the full variable domain: DVKVTQSSRYLVKRTGEKVFLECVQDMDHENMFWYRQDPGLGLRLIYFSYDVKMKEKGDIPEGYSVSREKKERFSLILESASTNQTSMYLCATLGTRSYEQYFGPGTRLTVT.

The table lists this clone with a count of one. The rearrangement uses TRBV19 and TRBJ1-5, with D possibly TRBD1 on 6 matching bases. The length of the CDR3 is 14 residues. Germline V gene lookup returns CDR1 LNHDA and CDR2 SQIVND (reference sequence). V lost 7 bases and J 0 bases, leaving 10 bases between the germline ends. CDR3 sequence: CASNGQYSNQPQHF. DNA of the CDR3: TGTGCCAGTAATGGACAGTATAGCAATCAGCCCCAGCATTTT.

V gene TRBV7-2 combines with J gene TRBJ2-1; D perhaps matches TRBD2 (6 bases). V lost 1 base to trimming and J lost 0 bases, with 16 bases between them. This CDR3 is 18 amino acids long. Germline V gives CDR1 SGHTA, CDR2 FQGNSA. DNA for the CDR3: TGTGCCAGCAGCTTAGGTCCCCCGCGGGATAGCTCCTACAATGAGCAGTTCTTC. It translates to CASSLGPPRDSSYNEQFF.